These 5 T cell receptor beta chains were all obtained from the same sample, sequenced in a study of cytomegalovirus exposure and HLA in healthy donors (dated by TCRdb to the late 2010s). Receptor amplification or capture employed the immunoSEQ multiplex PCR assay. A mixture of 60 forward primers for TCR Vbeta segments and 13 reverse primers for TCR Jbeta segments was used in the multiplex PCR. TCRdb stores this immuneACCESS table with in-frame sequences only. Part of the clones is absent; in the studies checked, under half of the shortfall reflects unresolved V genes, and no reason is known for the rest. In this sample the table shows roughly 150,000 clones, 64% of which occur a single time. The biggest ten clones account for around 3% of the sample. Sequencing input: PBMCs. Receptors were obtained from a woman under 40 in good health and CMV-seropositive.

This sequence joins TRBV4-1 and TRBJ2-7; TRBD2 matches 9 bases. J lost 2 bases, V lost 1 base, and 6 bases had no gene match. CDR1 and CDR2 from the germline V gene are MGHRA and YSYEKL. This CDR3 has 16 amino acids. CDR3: CASSQGAQRGAYEQYF. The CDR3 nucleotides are TGCGCCAGCAGCCAAGGGGCCCAGCGGGGGGCCTACGAGCAGTACTTC.

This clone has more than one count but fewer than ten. The CDR3 sequence is CASSFTNEKLFF. The CDR3 DNA is TGTGCCAGCAGCTTTACAAATGAAAAACTGTTTTTT. The chain links TRBV11-2 to TRBJ1-4; the D is unclear. This CDR3 has 12 amino acids. Trimming took off 3 bases at V and 5 bases at J, with 4 bases between the two ends. Germline CDR1 reads SGHAT; CDR2 reads FQNNGV.

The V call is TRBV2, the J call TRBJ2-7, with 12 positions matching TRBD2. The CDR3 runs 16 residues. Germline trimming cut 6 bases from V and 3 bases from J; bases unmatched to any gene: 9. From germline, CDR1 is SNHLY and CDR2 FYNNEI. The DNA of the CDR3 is TGTGCCAGCAGGGGTTTGACTAGCGGGAGCATCTACGAGCAGTACTTC. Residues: CASRGLTSGSIYEQYF. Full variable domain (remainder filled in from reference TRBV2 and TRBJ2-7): EPEVTQTPSHQVTQMGQEVILRCVPISNHLYFYWYRQILGQKVEFLVSFYNNEISEKSEIFDDQFSVERPDGSNFTLKIRSTKLEDSAMYFCASRGLTSGSIYEQYFGPGTRLTVT.

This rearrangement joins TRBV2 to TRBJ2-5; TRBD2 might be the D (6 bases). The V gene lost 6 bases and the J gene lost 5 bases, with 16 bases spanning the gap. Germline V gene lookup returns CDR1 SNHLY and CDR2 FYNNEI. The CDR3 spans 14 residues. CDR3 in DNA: TGTGCCAGCAGCTTCCCCTCGGGGGAGGAGACCCAGTACTTC. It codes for CASSFPSGEETQYF.

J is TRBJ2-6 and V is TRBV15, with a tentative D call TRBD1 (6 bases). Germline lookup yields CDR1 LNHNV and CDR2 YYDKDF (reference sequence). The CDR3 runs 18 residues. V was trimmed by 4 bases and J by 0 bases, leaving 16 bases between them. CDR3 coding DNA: TGTGCCACCAGCAAGGAAAGGATGGGGGCCTCTGGGGCCAACGTCCTGACTTTC. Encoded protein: CATSKERMGASGANVLTF.